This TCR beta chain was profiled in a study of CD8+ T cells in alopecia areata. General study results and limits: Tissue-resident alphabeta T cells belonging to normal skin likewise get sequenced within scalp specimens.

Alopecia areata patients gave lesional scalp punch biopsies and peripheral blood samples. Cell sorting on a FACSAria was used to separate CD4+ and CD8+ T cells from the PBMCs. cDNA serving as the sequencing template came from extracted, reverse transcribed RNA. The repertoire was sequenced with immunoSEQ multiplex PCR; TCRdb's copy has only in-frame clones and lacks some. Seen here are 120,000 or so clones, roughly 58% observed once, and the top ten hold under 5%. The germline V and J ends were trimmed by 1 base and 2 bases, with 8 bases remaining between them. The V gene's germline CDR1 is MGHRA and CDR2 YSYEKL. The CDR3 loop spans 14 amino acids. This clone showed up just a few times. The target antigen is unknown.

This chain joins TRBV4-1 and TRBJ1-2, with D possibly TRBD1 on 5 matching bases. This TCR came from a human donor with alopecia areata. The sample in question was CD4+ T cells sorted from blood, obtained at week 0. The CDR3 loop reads CASSQVGDNYGYTF. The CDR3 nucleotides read TGCGCCAGCAGCCAAGTTGGGGACAACTATGGCTACACCTTC.